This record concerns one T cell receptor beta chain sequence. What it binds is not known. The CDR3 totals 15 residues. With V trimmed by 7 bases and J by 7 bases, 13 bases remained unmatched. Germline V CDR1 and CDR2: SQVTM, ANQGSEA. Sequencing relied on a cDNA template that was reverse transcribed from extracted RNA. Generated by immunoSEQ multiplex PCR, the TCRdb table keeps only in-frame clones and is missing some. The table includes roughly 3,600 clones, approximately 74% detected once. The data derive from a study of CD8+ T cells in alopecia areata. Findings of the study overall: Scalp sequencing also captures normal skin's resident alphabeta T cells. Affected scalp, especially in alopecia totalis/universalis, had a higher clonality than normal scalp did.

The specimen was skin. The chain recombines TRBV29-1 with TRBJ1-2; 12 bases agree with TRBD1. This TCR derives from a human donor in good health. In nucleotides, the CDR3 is TGCAGCGCGACCCGGTCGGGACAGGGGGCCGGTGGCTACACCTTC. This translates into CSATRSGQGAGGYTF. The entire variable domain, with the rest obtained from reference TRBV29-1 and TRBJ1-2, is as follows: SAVISQKPSRDICQRGTSLTIQCQVDSQVTMMFWYRQQPGQSLTLIATANQGSEATYESGFVIDKFPISRPNLTFSTLTVSNMSPEDSSIYLCSATRSGQGAGGYTFGSGTRLTVV.